This T cell receptor beta chain derives from a study of blood T cell repertoires in COVID-19. CDR3 size: 15 residues. CDR1 is LGHDT, CDR2 YNNKEL, per germline (reference sequence). Between the trimmed V and J ends, which lost 2 bases and 5 bases, there was a span of 13 bases. In the study's own analysis: Amplification with reference gene primers provided the estimates of nucleated cell counts. Measured with immunoSEQ multiplex PCR; TCRdb has only the in-frame clones, and not every one. The V and J calls and clone size are taken from that table; D and trimming were inferred from the DNA. The data contain 120,000 to 150,000 clones, about four fifths of them seen just once; the ten biggest clones take up roughly 1.6%.

The origin of this receptor is a human donor in a cohort sampled during active COVID-19. The sequenced material came from peripheral blood. The gene calls are TRBV3-1 (or the pseudogene TRBV3-2) and TRBJ2-1; D is perhaps TRBD2 (7 bases). This CDR3 is CASSQRGGDHNEQFF. CDR3 in DNA: TGTGCCAGCAGCCAAAGGGGGGGGGACCACAATGAGCAGTTCTTC.